The entry below describes one T cell receptor (beta chain). The antigen it recognizes is unknown. There are no base qualities to consult, and no much larger clone falls within one base. The sample comes from a study of blood T cell repertoires in COVID-19 (dated by TCRdb to the early 2020s). Turning to the overall study: Samples covering the acute and convalescent phases of COVID-19 were provided by collaborators in the United States, Italy and Spain. The prospective study material was composed of cDNA or gDNA derived from T cells, B-cell-depleted T cells, or PBMCs. The dataset comprised deeply sampled blood TCRbeta repertoires from subjects exposed to, actively infected with, or recovered from COVID-19. The repertoires were made available in a free public database intended to serve as a resource for research on the immune response to SARS-CoV-2. The samples were drawn from two sources: the first 160 participants of the ongoing ImmuneRACE study, and approximately 1,300 subjects contributed by 6 global collaborators. The sample metadata nearly always contained a de-identified subject ID, COVID-19 status, age in years and sex. HLA class I and class II types, where available, came from metadata supplied by the sample provider rather than from assay-based typing. Study-wide conclusions, independent of this receptor: Clinical and demographic metadata were provided uncurated, with the amount varying by source and participant.

TCRbeta CDR3 regions were amplified from genomic DNA using the immunoSEQ Assay, a bias-controlled multiplex PCR. From the authors' description of their analysis: The number of nucleated cells in each sample was estimated by amplification of reference gene primers within the assay. To quantify the absolute abundance of each unique TCRbeta CDR3 rearrangement, sequence reads were collapsed and filtered. For each sample, productive Simpson clonality was calculated by taking the square root of Simpson's diversity index across productive rearrangements. In TCRdb, the immuneACCESS table is reduced to in-frame sequences with V and J assigned. These tables do not hold every clone; where another copy was compared, an unresolved V gene accounts for under half, and the others remain unexplained. The V and J calls and the clone size are those of that table, but D and trimming were determined from the DNA. In this sample the table shows about 150,000 clones, 84% of which occur a single time. Clones ranked in the top ten supply approximately 9.4% of the sample.

Each collaborating institution followed its own protocols to collect whole blood in K2EDTA tubes. Collaborator samples were shipped for TCRbeta analysis as frozen whole blood, isolated PBMCs, or DNA extracted from either sample type. The germline V gene supplies CDR1 SGHAT and CDR2 FQNNGV. Trimming accounts for 5 bases at V and 8 bases at J, while the number of junction bases matched to no gene is 8. Measured from the cysteine to the phenylalanine, the CDR3 is 13 residues long. Only the CDR3 DNA stays, 39 bases, in frame from base 1. The source material was peripheral blood. This clonotype was obtained from a woman between 45 and 65 years old with acute or convalescent COVID-19. The rearrangement joined TRBV11-2 to TRBJ1-2; TRBD1 aligns with 7 central bases. The CDR3 in this case is CASSVYTGEGYTF. DNA sequence: TGTGCCAGCAGCGTCTACACAGGGGAGGGCTACACCTTC.